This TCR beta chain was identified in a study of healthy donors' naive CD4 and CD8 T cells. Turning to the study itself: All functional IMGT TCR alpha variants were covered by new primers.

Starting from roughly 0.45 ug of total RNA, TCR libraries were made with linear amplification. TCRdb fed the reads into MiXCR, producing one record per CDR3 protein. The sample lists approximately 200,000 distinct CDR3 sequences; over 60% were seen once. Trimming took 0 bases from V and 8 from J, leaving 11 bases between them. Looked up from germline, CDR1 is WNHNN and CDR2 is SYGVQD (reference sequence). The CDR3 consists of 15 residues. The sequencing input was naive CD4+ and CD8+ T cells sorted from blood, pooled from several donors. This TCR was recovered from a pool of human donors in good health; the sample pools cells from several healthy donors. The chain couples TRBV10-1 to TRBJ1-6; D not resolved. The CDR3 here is CASSESAFGDSPLHF. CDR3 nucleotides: TGCGCCAGCAGTGAGTCGGCATTCGGGGATTCACCCCTCCACTTT.